Listed below are T cell receptor beta chains from one sample, sequenced in a study of T cell repertoires in cytomegalovirus infection. Via MiXCR, TCRdb re-called the reads, giving one row per CDR3 protein. Of about 310,000 distinct CDR3 sequences detected, around 25% appear once; the ten largest clones hold roughly 13%. The antigens these receptors bind are not known. This material consisted of cultured PBMCs, taken from culture after CMV antigen stimulation. Every receptor here comes from a human donor in good health (CMV status not recorded). Some clones in this sample may be carry-over from other donors' samples. The CDR3 runs from the conserved cysteine through the conserved F or W. Each record gives: D gene, J gene, V gene, CDR3 length, clone size, CDR3 DNA, CDR3 protein. A D gene is named only where the DNA matches it firmly. Not all rows give a size; the values are once, few, many and, for expanded clones, a class.

>.|TRBJ1-6|TRBV5-4|14|many
TGTGCCAGCAGCTTAAAGGGGAGTCATTCACCCCTCCACTTT
CASSLKGSHSPLHF
>.|TRBJ2-2|TRBV6-5|14|few
TGTGCCAGCAGCCGCGACCACGACCCCGGGGAGCTGTTTTTT
CASSRDHDPGELFF
>.|TRBJ2-3|TRBV6-5|14|.
TGTGCCAGCGGTCTGGGGATTAGCACAGATACGCAGTATTTT
CASGLGISTDTQYF
>TRBD2|TRBJ2-1|TRBV12-3/TRBV12-4|15|.
TGTGCCAGCAGTCCCGCCCAGCGGGAGATCAATGAGCAGTTCTTC
CASSPAQREINEQFF
>.|TRBJ2-1|TRBV2|13|few
TGTGCCAGCAGTGTGGACTACTCCAATGAGCAGTTCTTC
CASSVDYSNEQFF
>.|TRBJ2-7|TRBV5-1|13|.
TGCGCCAGCAGCGTGTACAGGGATGACGAGCAGTACTTC
CASSVYRDDEQYF
>.|TRBJ1-3|TRBV4-3|16|few
TGCGCCAGCAGCCAAGAGCTGGGGGCGGACGGAAACACCATATATTTT
CASSQELGADGNTIYF
>TRBD1|TRBJ2-7|TRBV20-1|13|.
TGCAGTGCTCAGGGGGCTACACCCTACGAGCAGTACTTC
CSAQGATPYEQYF
>TRBD2|TRBJ2-3|TRBV19|16|.
TGTGCCAGTAGCACCCTGGCTAGCGGGTACACAGATACGCAGTATTTT
CASSTLASGYTDTQYF
>TRBD2|TRBJ2-3|TRBV20-1|13|.
TGCAGTGCAAGAGCGGGAGTGGCAGATACGCAGTATTTT
CSARAGVADTQYF
>.|TRBJ1-1|TRBV30|15|.
TGTGCCTGGAGTGTAAATGTACAGGCTGGGACTGAAGCTTTCTTT
CAWSVNVQAGTEAFF
>TRBD2|TRBJ2-1|TRBV6-2/TRBV6-3|15|.
TGTGCCAGCAGAACGCTAGCGGGAGTCTTCAATGAGCAGTTCTTC
CASRTLAGVFNEQFF
>TRBD2|TRBJ2-3|TRBV9|13|.
TGTGCCAGCACAGCGGGGCGGACAGATACGCAGTATTTT
CASTAGRTDTQYF
>.|TRBJ2-5|TRBV6-6|16|few
TGTGCCAGCAGTTATATGGGAAGGGGCGCAGGGGAGACCCAGTACTTC
CASSYMGRGAGETQYF
>TRBD2|TRBJ2-5|TRBV7-2|15|many
TGTGCCAGCAGCCCTAGCGGGAGATCTGAAGAGACCCAGTACTTC
CASSPSGRSEETQYF
>.|TRBJ1-2|TRBV2|15|.
TGTGCCAGCAGTGAAGTATGGGGGGCCGGCTATGGCTACACCTTC
CASSEVWGAGYGYTF
>.|TRBJ1-4|TRBV18|15|.
TGTGCCAGCTCACCACGGGGAATCCCTAATGAAAAACTGTTTTTT
CASSPRGIPNEKLFF
>.|TRBJ1-1|TRBV7-2|13|.
TGTGCCAGCAGCTTATACAGGTCCACTGAAGCTTTCTTT
CASSLYRSTEAFF
>TRBD1|TRBJ1-2|TRBV7-3|13|.
TGTGCCAGCAGCTTCGACAGGGTCTATGGCTACACCTTC
CASSFDRVYGYTF
>.|TRBJ1-2|TRBV7-2|13|many
TGTGCCAGCAGCGACTACCTTACGAGCGGCTACACCTTC
CASSDYLTSGYTF
>TRBD2|TRBJ2-4|TRBV4-3|15|few
TGCGCCAGCAGCCAAGATGTGGGAGGGCCGAACATTCAGTACTTC
CASSQDVGGPNIQYF
>.|TRBJ2-7|TRBV7-2|13|many
TGTGCCAGCAGCTTAGGGCCCGATGCGGGGCAGTACTTC
CASSLGPDAGQYF
>.|TRBJ1-1|TRBV20-1|13|.
TGCAGTGCTAGACAGGGTCTTTGGACTGAAGCTTTCTTT
CSARQGLWTEAFF
>.|TRBJ1-2|TRBV20-1|11|.
TGCAGTGCTAGAGATTACTATGGCTACACCTTC
CSARDYYGYTF
>.|TRBJ2-1|TRBV14|14|few
TGTGCCAGCAGCCAGGGGAAAAGCCACAATGAGCAGTTCTTC
CASSQGKSHNEQFF
>TRBD2|TRBJ2-1|TRBV12-3/TRBV12-4|15|many
TGTGCCAGTAGCCCTGGAGCGGGAGGGGACAATGAGCAGTTCTTC
CASSPGAGGDNEQFF
>TRBD2|TRBJ2-1|TRBV28|15|many
TGTGCCAGCAGTCCGCCTAGCGGGAGGGCCGGTGAGCAGTTCTTC
CASSPPSGRAGEQFF
>TRBD2|TRBJ2-5|TRBV24-1|17|.
TGTGCCACCCTTCAACAGGGACTAGCGGGAGGCCAAGAGACCCAGTACTTC
CATLQQGLAGGQETQYF
>.|TRBJ1-5|TRBV12-3/TRBV12-4|15|.
TGTGCCAGCAGTTTAGGCGCAGGGCGATTCGGGACCCAGCATTTT
CASSLGAGRFGTQHF
>TRBD2|TRBJ2-5|TRBV7-6|19|.
TGTGCCAGCAGCCCGGGGTCTCCAAGACTAGCGGCGTACCAAGAGACCCAGTACTTC
CASSPGSPRLAAYQETQYF
>TRBD1|TRBJ1-2|TRBV19|15|.
TGTGCCAGTACCCATGGGGGACAGACAACTGGTGGCTACACCTTC
CASTHGGQTTGGYTF
>.|TRBJ1-2|TRBV4-1|17|.
TGCGCCAGCAGCCAAGATTTGCCGGAGAGACCTAACTATGGCTACACCTTC
CASSQDLPERPNYGYTF
>.|TRBJ1-2|TRBV12-5|12|.
TGTGCTAGTGGTTTGATAGATAATGGCTACACCTTC
CASGLIDNGYTF
>TRBD1|TRBJ2-5|TRBV7-2|15|.
TGTGCCAGCAGCTTAGGACAGGGGGCGGGAGAGACCCAGTACTTC
CASSLGQGAGETQYF
>.|TRBJ1-1|TRBV7-2|15|many
TGTGCCAGCAGCCCCCCCGGGACATCGAACACTGAAGCTTTCTTT
CASSPPGTSNTEAFF
>TRBD2|TRBJ2-7|TRBV6-8|16|.
TGTGCCAGCAGGAGACTAGCGGGGGCAACCTGGGACGAGCAGTACTTC
CASRRLAGATWDEQYF
>.|TRBJ1-1|TRBV6-4|16|once
TGTGCCAGCAGTGACTCGCCAGACACAATGAACACTGAAGCTTTCTTT
CASSDSPDTMNTEAFF